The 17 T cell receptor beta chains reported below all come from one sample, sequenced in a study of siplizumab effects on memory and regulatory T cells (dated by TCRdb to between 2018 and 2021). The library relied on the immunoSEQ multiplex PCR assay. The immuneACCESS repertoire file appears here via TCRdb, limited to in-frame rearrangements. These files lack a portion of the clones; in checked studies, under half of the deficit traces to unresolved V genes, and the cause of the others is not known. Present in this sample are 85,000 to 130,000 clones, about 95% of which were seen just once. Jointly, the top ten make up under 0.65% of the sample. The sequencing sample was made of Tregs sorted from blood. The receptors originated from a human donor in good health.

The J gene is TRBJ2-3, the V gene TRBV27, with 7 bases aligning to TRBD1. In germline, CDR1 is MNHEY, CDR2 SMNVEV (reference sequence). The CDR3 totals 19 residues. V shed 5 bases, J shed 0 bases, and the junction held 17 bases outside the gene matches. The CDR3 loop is CASSPQRGQARASTDTQYF. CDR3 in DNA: TGTGCCAGCAGTCCGCAAAGAGGACAGGCGCGGGCTAGCACAGATACGCAGTATTTT.

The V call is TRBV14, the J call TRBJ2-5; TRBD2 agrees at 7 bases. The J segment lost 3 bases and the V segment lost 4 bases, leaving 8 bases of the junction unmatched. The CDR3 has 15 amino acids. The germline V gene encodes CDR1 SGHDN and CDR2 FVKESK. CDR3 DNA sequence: TGTGCCAGCAGCCCCCGGGGAGGGCGGGAAGAGACCCAGTACTTC. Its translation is CASSPRGGREETQYF.

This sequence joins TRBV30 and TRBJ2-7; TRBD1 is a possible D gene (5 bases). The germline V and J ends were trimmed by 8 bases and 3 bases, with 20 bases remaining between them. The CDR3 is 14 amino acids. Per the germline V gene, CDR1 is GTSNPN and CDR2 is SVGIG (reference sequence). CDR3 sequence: CAIQTREPLYEQYF. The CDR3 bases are TGTGCCATACAAACCAGGGAACCGCTCTACGAGCAGTACTTC. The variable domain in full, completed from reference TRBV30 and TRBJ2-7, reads SQTIHQWPATLVQPVGSPLSLECTVEGTSNPNLYWYRQAAGRGLQLLFYSVGIGQISSEVPQNLSASRPQDRQFILSSKKLLLSDSGFYLCAIQTREPLYEQYFGPGTRLTVT.

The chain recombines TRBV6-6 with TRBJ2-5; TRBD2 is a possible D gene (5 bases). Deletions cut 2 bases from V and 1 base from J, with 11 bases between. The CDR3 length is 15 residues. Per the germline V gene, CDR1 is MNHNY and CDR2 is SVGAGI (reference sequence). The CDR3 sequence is CASSYRGLGQETQYF. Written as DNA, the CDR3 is TGTGCCAGCAGTTACAGAGGGCTTGGCCAAGAGACCCAGTACTTC.

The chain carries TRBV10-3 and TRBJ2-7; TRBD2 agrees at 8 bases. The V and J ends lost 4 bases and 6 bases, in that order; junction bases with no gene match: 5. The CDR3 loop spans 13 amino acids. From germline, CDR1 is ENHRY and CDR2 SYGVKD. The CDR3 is CAISVGGRSEQYF. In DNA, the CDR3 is TGTGCCATCAGTGTGGGCGGGAGGAGCGAGCAGTACTTC.

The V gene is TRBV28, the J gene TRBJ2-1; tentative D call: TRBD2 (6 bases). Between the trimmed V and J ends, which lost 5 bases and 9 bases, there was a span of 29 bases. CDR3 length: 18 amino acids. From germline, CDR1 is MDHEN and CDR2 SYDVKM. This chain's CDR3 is CASSPRGSGPNLHGEQFF. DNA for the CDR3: TGTGCCAGCAGTCCCCGTGGTAGCGGTCCCAACCTCCACGGTGAGCAGTTCTTC.

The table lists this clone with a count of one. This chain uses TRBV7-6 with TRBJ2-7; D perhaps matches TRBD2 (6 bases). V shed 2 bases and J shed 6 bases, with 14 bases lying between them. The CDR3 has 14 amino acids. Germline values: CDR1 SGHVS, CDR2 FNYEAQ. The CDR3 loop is CASSLMPGAFEQYF. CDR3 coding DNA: TGTGCCAGCAGCTTAATGCCGGGAGCCTTCGAGCAGTACTTC.

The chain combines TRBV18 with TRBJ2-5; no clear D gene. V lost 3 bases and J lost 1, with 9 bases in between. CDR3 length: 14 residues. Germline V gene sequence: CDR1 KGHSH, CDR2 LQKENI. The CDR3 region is CASSPFRAQETQYF. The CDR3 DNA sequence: TGTGCCAGCTCACCCTTTCGGGCCCAAGAGACCCAGTACTTC.

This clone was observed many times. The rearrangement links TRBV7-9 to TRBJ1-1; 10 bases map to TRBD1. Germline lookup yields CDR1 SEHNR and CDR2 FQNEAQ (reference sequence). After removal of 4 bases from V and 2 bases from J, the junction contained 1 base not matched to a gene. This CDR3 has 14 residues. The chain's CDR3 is CASSWDRGNTEAFF. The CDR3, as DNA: TGTGCCAGCAGCTGGGACAGGGGAAACACTGAAGCTTTCTTT.

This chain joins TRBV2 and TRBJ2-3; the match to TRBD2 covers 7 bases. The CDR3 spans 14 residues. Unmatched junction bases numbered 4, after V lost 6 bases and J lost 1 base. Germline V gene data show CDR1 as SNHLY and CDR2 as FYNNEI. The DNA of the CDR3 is TGTGCCAGCAGGAGGGACTATGGCACAGATACGCAGTATTTT. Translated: CASRRDYGTDTQYF.

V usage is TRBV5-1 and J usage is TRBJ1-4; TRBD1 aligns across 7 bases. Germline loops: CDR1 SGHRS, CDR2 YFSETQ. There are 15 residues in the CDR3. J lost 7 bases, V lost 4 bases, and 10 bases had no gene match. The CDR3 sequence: CASSGAGGRVEKLFF. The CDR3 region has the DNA TGCGCCAGCAGCGGCGCAGGGGGGAGGGTTGAAAAACTGTTTTTT.

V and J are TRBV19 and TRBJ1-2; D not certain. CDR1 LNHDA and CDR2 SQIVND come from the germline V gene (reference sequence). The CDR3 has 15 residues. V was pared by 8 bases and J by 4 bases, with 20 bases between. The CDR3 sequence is CASSQPDLWGYGYTF. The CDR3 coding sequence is TGTGCCAGTTCCCAGCCTGACCTCTGGGGCTATGGCTACACCTTC.

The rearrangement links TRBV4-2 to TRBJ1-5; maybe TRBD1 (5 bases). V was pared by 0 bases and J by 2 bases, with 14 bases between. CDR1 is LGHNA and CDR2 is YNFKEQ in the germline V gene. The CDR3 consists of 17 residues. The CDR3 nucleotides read TGTGCCAGCAGCCAAGAAGCCCAGGGACGGGGCAATCAGCCCCAGCATTTT. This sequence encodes CASSQEAQGRGNQPQHF.

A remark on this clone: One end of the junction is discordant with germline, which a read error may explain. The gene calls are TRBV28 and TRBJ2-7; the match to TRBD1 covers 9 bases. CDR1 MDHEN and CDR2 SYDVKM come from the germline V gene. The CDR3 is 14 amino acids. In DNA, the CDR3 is TGTGCCAGCACTTTACAGGGGGCGCCGTACGAGCAGTACTTC. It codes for CASTLQGAPYEQYF.

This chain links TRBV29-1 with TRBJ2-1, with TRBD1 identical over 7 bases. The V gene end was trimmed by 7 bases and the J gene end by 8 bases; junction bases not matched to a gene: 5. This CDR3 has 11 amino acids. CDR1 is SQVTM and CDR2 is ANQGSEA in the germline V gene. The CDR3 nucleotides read TGCAGCGCCTACAGGGGTTATGAGCAGTTCTTC. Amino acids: CSAYRGYEQFF.

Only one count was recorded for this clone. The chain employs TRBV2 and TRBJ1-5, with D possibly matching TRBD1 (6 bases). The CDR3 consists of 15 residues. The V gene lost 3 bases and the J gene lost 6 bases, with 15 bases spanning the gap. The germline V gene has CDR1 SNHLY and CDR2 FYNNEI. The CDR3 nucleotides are TGTGCCAGCAGTGAGAGGGGACAAGGACGTCAGCCCCAGCATTTT. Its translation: CASSERGQGRQPQHF.

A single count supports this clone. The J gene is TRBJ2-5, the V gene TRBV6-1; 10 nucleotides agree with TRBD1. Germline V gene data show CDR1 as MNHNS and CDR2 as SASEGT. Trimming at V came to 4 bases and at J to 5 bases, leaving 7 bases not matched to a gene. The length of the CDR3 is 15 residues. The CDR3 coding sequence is TGTGCCAGCAGTGGGGGACAGGGGCTGTGGGAGACCCAGTACTTC. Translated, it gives CASSGGQGLWETQYF.